This T cell receptor (beta chain) was documented in a study of glioma-infiltrating T cells. This clonotype was counted a few times. Amplification of TCR alpha and beta CDR3 regions from RNA used iRepertoire nested multiplex PCR. Each CDR3 protein gets one entry after TCRdb re-called the multiplex PCR reads with MiXCR. The sample has 9,500 to 15,000 distinct CDR3 sequences; roughly 29% are singletons. After removal of 2 bases from V and 4 bases from J, the junction contained 5 bases not matched to a gene. CDR1 and CDR2 (germline): MNHNY, SVGAGI (reference sequence). This CDR3 has 16 amino acids. Input material: glioma tissue, nonneoplastic brain tissue, or PBMCs (not recorded which). The rearrangement links TRBV6-6 to TRBJ2-2, with 9 bases matching TRBD2. This clonotype originated in a human donor with low-grade glioma or glioblastoma, undergoing nonglioma brain surgery, or in good health (not recorded which). Here the CDR3 DNA reads TGTGCCAGCAGTTACCCTAGCGGGGACCGCACCGGGGAGCTGTTTTTT. Its protein product is CASSYPSGDRTGELFF.